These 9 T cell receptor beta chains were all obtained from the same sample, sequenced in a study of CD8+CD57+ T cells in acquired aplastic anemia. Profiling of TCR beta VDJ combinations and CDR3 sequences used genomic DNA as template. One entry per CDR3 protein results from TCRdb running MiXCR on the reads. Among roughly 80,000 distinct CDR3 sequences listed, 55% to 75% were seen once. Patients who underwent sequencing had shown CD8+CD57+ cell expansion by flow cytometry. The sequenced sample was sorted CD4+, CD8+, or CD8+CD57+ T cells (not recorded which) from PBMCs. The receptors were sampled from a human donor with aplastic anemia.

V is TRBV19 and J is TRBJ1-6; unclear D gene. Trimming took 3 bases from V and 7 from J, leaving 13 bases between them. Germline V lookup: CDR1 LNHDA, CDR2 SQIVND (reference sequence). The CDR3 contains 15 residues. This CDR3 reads CASSIYRETNSPLHF. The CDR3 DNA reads TGTGCCAGTAGTATCTACCGGGAAACCAATTCACCCCTCCACTTT.

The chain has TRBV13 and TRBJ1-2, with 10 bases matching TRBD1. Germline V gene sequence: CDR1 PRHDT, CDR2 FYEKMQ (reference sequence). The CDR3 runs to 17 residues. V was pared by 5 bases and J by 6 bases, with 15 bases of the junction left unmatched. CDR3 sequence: CASSATGQGVSSHGYTF. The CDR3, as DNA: TGTGCCAGCAGCGCGACCGGACAGGGGGTCTCAAGTCATGGCTACACCTTC.

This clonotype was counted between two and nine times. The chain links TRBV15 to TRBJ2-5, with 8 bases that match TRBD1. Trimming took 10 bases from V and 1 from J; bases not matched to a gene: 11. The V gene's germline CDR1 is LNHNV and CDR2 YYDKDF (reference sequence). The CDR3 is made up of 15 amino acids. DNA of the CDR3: TGTGCCAGCCGGGATCAGGGGGCTATCCAAGAGACCCAGTACTTC. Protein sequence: CASRDQGAIQETQYF.

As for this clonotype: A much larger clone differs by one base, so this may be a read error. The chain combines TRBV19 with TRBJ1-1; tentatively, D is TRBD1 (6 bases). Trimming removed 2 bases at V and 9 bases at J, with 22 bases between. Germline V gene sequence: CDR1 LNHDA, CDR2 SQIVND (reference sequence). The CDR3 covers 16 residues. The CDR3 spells CASSIPYRDGVWQAFF. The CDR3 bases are TGTGCCAGTAGTATACCCTACAGGGATGGTGTTTGGCAAGCTTTCTTT.

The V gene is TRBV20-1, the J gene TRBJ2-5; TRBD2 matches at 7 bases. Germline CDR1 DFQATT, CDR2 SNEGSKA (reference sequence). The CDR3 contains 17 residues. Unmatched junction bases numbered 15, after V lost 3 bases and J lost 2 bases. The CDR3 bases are TGCAGTGCTAGGGGGCCTACTAGCGACGGTATGCAAGAGACCCAGTACTTC. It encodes CSARGPTSDGMQETQYF.

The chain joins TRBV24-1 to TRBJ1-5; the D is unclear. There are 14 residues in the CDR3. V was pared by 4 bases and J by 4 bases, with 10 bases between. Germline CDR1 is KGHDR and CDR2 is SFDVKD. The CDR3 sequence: CATSDNRLNQPQHF. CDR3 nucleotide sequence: TGTGCCACCAGTGACAACAGACTTAATCAGCCCCAGCATTTT.

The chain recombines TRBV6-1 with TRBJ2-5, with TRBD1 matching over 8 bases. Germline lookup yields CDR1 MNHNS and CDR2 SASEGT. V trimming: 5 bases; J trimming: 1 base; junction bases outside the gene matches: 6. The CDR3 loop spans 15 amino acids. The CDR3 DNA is TGTGCCAGCAGTAGTACTACAGGGGGCCAAGAGACCCAGTACTTC. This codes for CASSSTTGGQETQYF.

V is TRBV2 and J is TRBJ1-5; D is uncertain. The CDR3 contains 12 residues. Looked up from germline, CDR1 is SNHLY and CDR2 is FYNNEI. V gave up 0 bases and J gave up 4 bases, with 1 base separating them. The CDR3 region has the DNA TGTGCCAGCAGTGAAGCTAATCAGCCCCAGCATTTT. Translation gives CASSEANQPQHF.

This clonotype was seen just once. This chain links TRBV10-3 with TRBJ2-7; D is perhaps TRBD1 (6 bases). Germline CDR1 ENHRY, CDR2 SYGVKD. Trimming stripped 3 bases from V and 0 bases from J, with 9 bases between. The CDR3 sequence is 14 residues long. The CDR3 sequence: CAISEQGSSYEQYF. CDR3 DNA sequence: TGTGCCATCAGTGAACAGGGTAGCTCCTACGAGCAGTACTTC.